Below, one TCR beta chain is given with its context. Its antigen is as yet unknown. The ends were cut back, 7 bases at V and 2 bases at J, with 14 bases in the middle. The CDR3 has 13 residues. Germline CDR1 is SQVTM and CDR2 is ANQGSEA. Use of 60 Vbeta and 13 Jbeta primers characterized the PCR. In the study's own analysis: Unique TCR beta chains numbered about 80 million in a later analysis, with approximately 10 million shared. Sequencing was performed with immunoSEQ multiplex PCR; in TCRdb, only in-frame clones are kept and a portion is missing. Clone size and the V and J calls come from that table; the DNA yielded D and trimming. This table holds around 130,000 clones, approximately 82% found once. The data were taken from a study of cytomegalovirus exposure and HLA in healthy donors. Overall study findings and caveats: Certain sequence variants were highly shared and formed a cluster, and this cluster was likely a sequencing artifact.

Sequencing input: PBMCs. The genes are TRBV29-1 and TRBJ1-1, with D possibly TRBD1 on 6 matching bases. The clonotype originates from a man aged 45-60 years in good health and CMV-seronegative. The DNA for the CDR3 is TGCAGCGCAACTACAGGGTTTAACACTGAAGCTTTCTTT. Its translation is CSATTGFNTEAFF.